This TCR beta chain was recovered during a study of PD-L1 blockade in urothelial cancer. Germline V gene data show CDR1 as SGHRS and CDR2 as YFSETQ. This CDR3 contains 15 residues. The V segment lost 0 bases and the J segment 4 bases; nucleotides outside the gene matches: 4. The time point: peripheral blood 6 weeks after treatment start. The assay was immunoSEQ multiplex PCR, and TCRdb's table has in-frame clones only and misses some. The table has around 100,000 clones, 80% to 95% seen once. This clonotype was obtained from a man in his 60s with urothelial cancer. The sample in question was PBMCs, obtained around atezolizumab (anti-PD-L1) treatment. V usage is TRBV5-1 and J usage is TRBJ2-1, with 7 bases fitting TRBD2. The CDR3 DNA reads as TGCGCCAGCAGCTTGGGGGAGGGGCGTTACAATGAGCAGTTCTTC. It is translated as CASSLGEGRYNEQFF.